This TCR beta chain was captured by sequencing in a study of cytomegalovirus exposure and HLA in healthy donors. As regards this clone: Its specificity is not known.

Broader study findings: Analysis was carried out at a later point, and it linked a missense DCLRE1C variant to TCR beta V- and J-gene trimming. HLA-A and HLA-B allele assignments for most subjects were reportedly predicted accurately using TCR beta sequences.

Trimming took 5 bases from V and 5 from J, leaving 12 bases between them. There are 13 residues in the CDR3. Looked up from germline, CDR1 is SGHAT and CDR2 is FQDESV (reference sequence). In the PCR, 60 Vbeta and 13 Jbeta primers were used. Data came from immunoSEQ multiplex PCR; TCRdb stores just in-frame clones and leaves some out. The sample shows some 160,000 clones, 80% to 85% of them seen only once. Sequenced material: PBMCs. The chain recombines TRBV11-1 with TRBJ2-5; D might be TRBD2 (5 bases). This TCR was recovered from a man between 18 and 35 years old in good health and CMV-seronegative. In DNA form, the CDR3 reads TGTGCCAGCAGCCCCGGGGAGCGGGAGACCCAGTACTTC. It translates to CASSPGERETQYF.